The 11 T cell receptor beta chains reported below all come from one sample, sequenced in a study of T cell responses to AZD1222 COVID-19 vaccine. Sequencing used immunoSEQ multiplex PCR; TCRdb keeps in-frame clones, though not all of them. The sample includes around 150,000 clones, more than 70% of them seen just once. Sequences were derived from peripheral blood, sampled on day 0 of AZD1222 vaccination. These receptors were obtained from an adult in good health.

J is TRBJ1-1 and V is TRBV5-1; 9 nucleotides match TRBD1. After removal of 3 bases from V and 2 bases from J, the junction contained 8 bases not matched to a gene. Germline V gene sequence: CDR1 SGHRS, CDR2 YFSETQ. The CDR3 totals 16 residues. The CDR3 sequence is CASSYTGGRINTEAFF. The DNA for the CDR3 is TGCGCCAGCAGCTATACAGGGGGCAGGATAAACACTGAAGCTTTCTTT.

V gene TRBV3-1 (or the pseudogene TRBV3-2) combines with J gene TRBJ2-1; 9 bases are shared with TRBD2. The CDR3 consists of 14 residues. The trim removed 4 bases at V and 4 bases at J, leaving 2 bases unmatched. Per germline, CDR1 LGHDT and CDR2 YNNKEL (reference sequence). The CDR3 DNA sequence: TGTGCCAGCAGCCCGGCGGGGGGGTACAATGAGCAGTTCTTC. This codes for CASSPAGGYNEQFF.

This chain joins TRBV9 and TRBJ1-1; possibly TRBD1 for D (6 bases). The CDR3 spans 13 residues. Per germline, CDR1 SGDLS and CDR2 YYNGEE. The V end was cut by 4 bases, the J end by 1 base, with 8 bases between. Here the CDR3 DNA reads TGTGCCAGCAGCACACAGGGGAACACTGAAGCTTTCTTT. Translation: CASSTQGNTEAFF.

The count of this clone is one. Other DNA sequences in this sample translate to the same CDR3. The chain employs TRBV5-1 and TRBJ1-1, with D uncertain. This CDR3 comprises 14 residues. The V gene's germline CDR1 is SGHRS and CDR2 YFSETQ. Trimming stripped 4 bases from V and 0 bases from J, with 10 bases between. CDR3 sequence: CASSLGTVNTEAFF. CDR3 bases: TGCGCCAGCAGCCTGGGTACAGTGAACACTGAAGCTTTCTTT.

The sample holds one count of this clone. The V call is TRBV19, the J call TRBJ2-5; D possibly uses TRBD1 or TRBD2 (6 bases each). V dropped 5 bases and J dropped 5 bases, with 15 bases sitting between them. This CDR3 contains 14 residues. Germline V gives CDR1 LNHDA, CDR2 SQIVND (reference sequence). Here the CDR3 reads CASSPRGLGETQYF. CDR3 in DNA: TGTGCCAGTAGTCCCCGGGGGCTGGGGGAGACCCAGTACTTC.

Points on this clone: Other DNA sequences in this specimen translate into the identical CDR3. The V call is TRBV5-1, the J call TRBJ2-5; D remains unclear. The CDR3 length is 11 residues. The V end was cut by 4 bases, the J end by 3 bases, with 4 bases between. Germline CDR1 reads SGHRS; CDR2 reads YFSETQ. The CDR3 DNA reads TGCGCCAGCAGCCTTGAAGAGACCCAGTACTTC. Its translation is CASSLEETQYF. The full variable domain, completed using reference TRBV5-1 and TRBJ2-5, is KAGVTQTPRYLIKTRGQQVTLSCSPISGHRSVSWYQQTPGQGLQFLFEYFSETQRNKGNFPGRFSGRQFSNSRSEMNVSTLELGDSALYLCASSLEETQYFGPGTRLLVL.

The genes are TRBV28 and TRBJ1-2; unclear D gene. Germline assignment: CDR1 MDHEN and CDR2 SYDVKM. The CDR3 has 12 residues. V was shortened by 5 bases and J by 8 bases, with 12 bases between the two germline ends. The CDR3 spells CASSRLARGYTF. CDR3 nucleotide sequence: TGTGCCAGCAGTCGCCTAGCGAGGGGCTACACCTTC.

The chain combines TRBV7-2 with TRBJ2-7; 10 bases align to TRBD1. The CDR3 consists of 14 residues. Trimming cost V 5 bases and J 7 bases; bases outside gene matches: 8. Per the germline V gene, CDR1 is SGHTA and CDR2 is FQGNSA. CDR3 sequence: CASSLDRGLEEQYF. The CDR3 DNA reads TGTGCCAGCAGCCTCGACAGGGGGCTCGAGGAGCAGTACTTC.

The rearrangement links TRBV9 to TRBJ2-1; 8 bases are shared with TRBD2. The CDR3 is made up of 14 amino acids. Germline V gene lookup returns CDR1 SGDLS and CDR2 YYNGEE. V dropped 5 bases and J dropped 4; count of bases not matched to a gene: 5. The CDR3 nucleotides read TGTGCCAGCAGTGGCGGGGGGCCTTACAATGAGCAGTTCTTC. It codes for CASSGGGPYNEQFF. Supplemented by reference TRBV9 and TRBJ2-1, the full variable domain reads DSGVTQTPKHLITATGQRVTLRCSPRSGDLSVYWYQQSLDQGLQFLIQYYNGEERAKGNILERFSAQQFPDLHSELNLSSLELGDSALYFCASSGGGPYNEQFFGPGTRLTVL.

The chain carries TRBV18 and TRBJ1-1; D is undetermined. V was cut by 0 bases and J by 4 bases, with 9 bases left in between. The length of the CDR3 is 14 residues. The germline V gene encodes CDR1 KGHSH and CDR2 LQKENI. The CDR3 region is CASSPPMSVTEAFF. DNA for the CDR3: TGTGCCAGCTCACCACCGATGTCAGTCACTGAAGCTTTCTTT.

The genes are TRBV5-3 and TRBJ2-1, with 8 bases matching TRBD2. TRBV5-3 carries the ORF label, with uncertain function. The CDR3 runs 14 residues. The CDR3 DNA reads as TGTGCTATTTTTCATACTAGCGGCGAGGATGAGCAGTTCTTC. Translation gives CAIFHTSGEDEQFF.